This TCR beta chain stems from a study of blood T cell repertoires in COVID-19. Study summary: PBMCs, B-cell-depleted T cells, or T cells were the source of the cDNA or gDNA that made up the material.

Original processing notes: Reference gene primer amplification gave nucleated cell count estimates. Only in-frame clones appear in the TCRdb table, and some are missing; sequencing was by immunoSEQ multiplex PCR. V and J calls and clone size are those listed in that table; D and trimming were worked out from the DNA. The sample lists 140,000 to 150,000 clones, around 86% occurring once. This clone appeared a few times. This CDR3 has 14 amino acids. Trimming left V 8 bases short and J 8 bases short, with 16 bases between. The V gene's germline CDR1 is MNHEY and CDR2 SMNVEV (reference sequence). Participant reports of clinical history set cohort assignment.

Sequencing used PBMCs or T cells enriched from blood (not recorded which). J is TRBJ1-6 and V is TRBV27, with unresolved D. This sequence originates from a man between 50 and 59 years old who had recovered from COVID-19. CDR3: CASARPGWDSPLHF. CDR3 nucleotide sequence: TGTGCCAGCGCCCGACCGGGGTGGGATTCACCCCTCCACTTT.